This entry lists 18 T cell receptor beta chains sequenced from one sample in a study of technical replicates of blood from several donors. The repertoire was sequenced with immunoSEQ multiplex PCR; TCRdb's copy has only in-frame clones and lacks some. Of 100,000 or so clones detected, approximately 94% appear once; the ten largest clones hold 0.2% to 0.25%. Sequenced material: T cells isolated from PBMCs. The origin of the receptors is a human donor in good health.

The rearrangement joins TRBV7-9 to TRBJ1-3; TRBD1 matches at 7 bases. From germline, CDR1 is SEHNR and CDR2 FQNEAQ (reference sequence). Trimming cost V 5 bases and J 2 bases; bases outside gene matches: 3. The CDR3 spans 14 residues. CDR3 region: CASSEGAAGNTIYF. The CDR3 DNA follows: TGTGCCAGCAGCGAGGGGGCGGCTGGAAACACCATATATTTT.

V usage is TRBV27 and J usage is TRBJ2-7, with D possibly being TRBD2 (5 bases). The V end was cut by 6 bases, the J end by 5 bases, with 14 bases between. Germline CDR1 MNHEY, CDR2 SMNVEV (reference sequence). The CDR3 loop spans 13 amino acids. Here the CDR3 reads CASSPAGPHEQYF. The CDR3 nucleotides are TGTGCCAGCAGCCCTGCGGGCCCACACGAGCAGTACTTC.

The chain combines TRBV18 with TRBJ1-2; TRBD1 matches 8 bases. The CDR3 totals 16 residues. J gave up 4 bases and V 6 bases, and 13 bases lay outside the gene matches. Germline V gene sequence: CDR1 KGHSH, CDR2 LQKENI. CDR3: CASSPGNGQGLYGYTF. The CDR3 DNA reads as TGTGCCAGCTCTCCTGGGAACGGACAGGGACTCTATGGCTACACCTTC.

The chain joins TRBV6-1 to TRBJ1-5, with D possibly TRBD1 on 5 matching bases. This CDR3 has 15 residues. In germline, CDR1 is MNHNS, CDR2 SASEGT. The V and J ends lost 3 bases and 3 bases respectively, with 12 bases between them. CDR3 nucleotides: TGTGCCAGCAGTGACCTACAGGCCCTCAATCAGCCCCAGCATTTT. Translation: CASSDLQALNQPQHF.

The rearrangement links TRBV19 to TRBJ2-7, with 9 nucleotides matching TRBD1. The CDR3 extends over 15 amino acids. Germline V gene data show CDR1 as LNHDA and CDR2 as SQIVND (reference sequence). Unmatched junction bases numbered 10, after V lost 4 bases and J lost 6 bases. In DNA, the CDR3 is TGTGCCAGTAGTACGATAACACAGGGGGCGCGCGAGCAGTACTTC. It encodes CASSTITQGAREQYF.

CDR3 nucleotide sequence: TGTGCCAGCAGTGATGGGGCGGGGGGTTACACAGATACGCAGTATTTT. Its protein is CASSDGAGGYTDTQYF. The rearrangement links TRBV2 to TRBJ2-3, with 8 nucleotides matching TRBD2. Trimming at V came to 3 bases and at J to 2 bases, leaving 7 bases not matched to a gene. Germline assignment: CDR1 SNHLY and CDR2 FYNNEI. The CDR3 consists of 16 residues.

V is TRBV11-1 and J is TRBJ2-1; the match to TRBD2 covers 10 bases. The CDR3 totals 16 residues. Germline V gene sequence: CDR1 SGHAT, CDR2 FQDESV (reference sequence). Trimming took 3 bases from V and 4 from J; bases not matched to a gene: 6. Written as DNA, the CDR3 is TGTGCCAGCAGCTTCCTAACTAGCGGGGCTTACAATGAGCAGTTCTTC. Amino acid sequence: CASSFLTSGAYNEQFF. The entire variable domain, with the rest obtained from reference TRBV11-1 and TRBJ2-1, is as follows: EAEVAQSPRYKITEKSQAVAFWCDPISGHATLYWYRQILGQGPELLVQFQDESVVDDSQLPKDRFSAERLKGVDSTLKIQPAELGDSAMYLCASSFLTSGAYNEQFFGPGTRLTVL.

V and J are TRBV5-6 and TRBJ2-7, with TRBD2 matching 7 bases. Germline CDR1 and CDR2: SGHDT and YYEEEE. With V trimmed by 3 bases and J by 3 bases, 21 bases remained unmatched. This CDR3 is built from 19 residues. The CDR3, as DNA: TGTGCCAGCAGCTCCCCCCCCGGTCGAAGGGAGGGAATCCTCTACGAGCAGTACTTC. Translated: CASSSPPGRREGILYEQYF.

V usage is TRBV5-5 and J usage is TRBJ2-7; 13 bases fit TRBD2. Germline V lookup: CDR1 SGHKS, CDR2 YYEKEE (reference sequence). CDR3 length: 15 residues. The junction had 6 bases not matched to a gene; V was cut back by 4 bases and J by 5 bases. CDR3 DNA: TGTGCCAGCAGCCCTCCGACTAGCGGGAGGAACGAGCAGTACTTC. Its translation is CASSPPTSGRNEQYF.

The chain carries TRBV4-1 and TRBJ2-7, with TRBD1 matching over 8 bases. V trimming: 6 bases; J trimming: 3 bases; junction bases outside the gene matches: 7. The CDR3 contains 14 residues. Germline assignment: CDR1 MGHRA and CDR2 YSYEKL. The CDR3 protein is CASSSPGQVYEQYF. In DNA, the CDR3 is TGCGCCAGCAGTTCACCGGGACAGGTCTACGAGCAGTACTTC.

J is TRBJ1-1 and V is TRBV7-9; D possibly corresponds to TRBD1 (6 bases). Trimming removed 5 bases at V and 1 base at J, with 11 bases between. The CDR3 loop spans 14 amino acids. Germline V lookup: CDR1 SEHNR, CDR2 FQNEAQ (reference sequence). This CDR3 reads CASSPRGGNTEAFF. The CDR3 DNA sequence: TGTGCCAGCAGCCCAAGGGGGGGGAACACTGAAGCTTTCTTT.

The chain recombines TRBV19 with TRBJ2-6, with 8 nucleotides matching TRBD1. Per germline, CDR1 LNHDA and CDR2 SQIVND (reference sequence). The junction had 9 bases not matched to a gene; V was cut back by 5 bases and J by 0 bases. CDR3 length equals 18 residues. The CDR3: CASSVPGQESSGANVLTF. CDR3 nucleotide sequence: TGTGCCAGTAGTGTGCCGGGACAGGAAAGCTCTGGGGCCAACGTCCTGACTTTC.

V gene TRBV7-9 combines with J gene TRBJ2-5; maybe TRBD2 (6 bases). The germline V gene encodes CDR1 SEHNR and CDR2 FQNEAQ (reference sequence). The CDR3 runs 14 residues. The DNA for the CDR3 is TGTGGCGTCGGAGGGTTTTGGCGGCAAGAGACCCAGTACTTC. This sequence encodes CGVGGFWRQETQYF.

The V gene is TRBV7-6, the J gene TRBJ1-1; 8 nucleotides line up with TRBD1. Germline V lookup: CDR1 SGHVS, CDR2 FNYEAQ. The CDR3 has 16 amino acids. V shed 5 bases, J shed 6 bases, and the junction held 14 bases outside the gene matches. The CDR3 DNA reads TGTGCCAGCAGCCCCCTCCCAGGGGGCGCGTCTCCTGAAGCTTTCTTT. Encoded protein: CASSPLPGGASPEAFF. The entire variable domain, with the rest obtained from reference TRBV7-6 and TRBJ1-1, is as follows: GAGVSQSPRYKVTKRGQDVALRCDPISGHVSLYWYRQALGQGPEFLTYFNYEAQQDKSGLPNDRFSAERPEGSISTLTIQRTEQRDSAMYRCASSPLPGGASPEAFFGQGTRLTVV.

Turning to this clone: The junction departs from the called germline gene at one end, perhaps through a read error. The V and J genes are TRBV7-3 and TRBJ1-2; 8 bases match TRBD1. Germline V gene sequence: CDR1 SGHTA, CDR2 FQGTGA. The CDR3 has 13 residues. The CDR3 reads CASSFLGTGTPLF. CDR3 nucleotide sequence: TGTGCCAGCAGCTTCCTAGGGACAGGCACACCCCTATTC.

A few counts support this clone. The chain couples TRBV30 to TRBJ1-1; 7 bases line up with TRBD1. Trimming took 1 base from V and 6 from J; bases not matched to a gene: 5. Per germline, CDR1 GTSNPN and CDR2 SVGIG (reference sequence). The length of the CDR3 is 13 residues. The CDR3 sequence is CAWSEGAGPEAFF. The DNA for the CDR3 is TGTGCCTGGAGTGAGGGGGCCGGGCCTGAAGCTTTCTTT.

The gene calls are TRBV7-2 and TRBJ2-7; D possibly corresponds to TRBD2 (5 bases). V dropped 1 base and J dropped 3 bases, with 10 bases sitting between them. This CDR3 has 14 amino acids. The V gene's germline CDR1 is SGHTA and CDR2 FQGNSA. CDR3 region: CASSLGPGYYEQYF. The CDR3 DNA is TGTGCCAGCAGCTTAGGGCCGGGGTACTACGAGCAGTACTTC. The entire variable domain, with the rest obtained from reference TRBV7-2 and TRBJ2-7, is as follows: GAGVSQSPSNKVTEKGKDVELRCDPISGHTALYWYRQSLGQGLEFLIYFQGNSAPDKSGLPSDRFSAERTGGSVSTLTIQRTQQEDSAVYLCASSLGPGYYEQYFGPGTRLTVT.

V usage is TRBV5-1 and J usage is TRBJ2-1; perhaps TRBD1 as D (5 bases). Germline-derived CDR1 and CDR2 are SGHRS and YFSETQ. Deletions cut 2 bases from V and 3 bases from J, with 12 bases between. This CDR3 has 15 amino acids. DNA of the CDR3: TGCGCCAGCAGCTTCCCCGACAGAGACTACAATGAGCAGTTCTTC. It yields the protein CASSFPDRDYNEQFF.